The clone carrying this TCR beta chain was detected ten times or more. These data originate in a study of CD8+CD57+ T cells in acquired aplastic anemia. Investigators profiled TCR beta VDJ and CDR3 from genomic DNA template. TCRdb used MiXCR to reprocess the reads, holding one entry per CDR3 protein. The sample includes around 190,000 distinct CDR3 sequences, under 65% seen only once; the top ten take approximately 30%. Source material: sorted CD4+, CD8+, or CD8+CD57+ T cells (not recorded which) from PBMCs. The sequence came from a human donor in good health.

The CDR3 loop reads CASSQDGRGSYEQYF. The CDR3 DNA reads TGCGCCAGCAGCCAAGATGGTCGCGGCTCCTACGAGCAGTACTTC. The V gene is TRBV4-1, the J gene TRBJ2-7; D is unclear. This CDR3 is built from 15 residues. Trimming stripped 0 bases from V and 0 bases from J, with 9 bases between. Germline CDR1 and CDR2: MGHRA and YSYEKL.